This entry lists 32 T cell receptor beta chains sequenced from one sample in a study of cytomegalovirus exposure and HLA in healthy donors. The assay was immunoSEQ multiplex PCR, and TCRdb's table has in-frame clones only and misses some. Of 55,000 to 70,000 clones listed, roughly nine tenths are singletons. Sequencing was done on a sample of PBMCs. The receptors derive from a man younger than 35 in good health and CMV-seronegative.

V usage is TRBV6-4 and J usage is TRBJ2-3, with D possibly matching TRBD2 (6 bases). Trimming left V 6 bases short and J 3 bases short, with 16 bases between. This CDR3 is 15 amino acids long. The V gene's germline CDR1 is MRHNA and CDR2 SNTAGT. The CDR3 loop reads CASSPQVGGTDTQYF. In nucleotides, the CDR3 is TGTGCCAGCAGCCCCCAGGTGGGAGGAACAGATACGCAGTATTTT.

The rearrangement links TRBV6-1 to TRBJ2-7, with D perhaps matching TRBD2 (8 bases). The V and J ends lost 6 bases and 6 bases respectively, with 21 bases between them. This CDR3 contains 15 residues. The germline V gene encodes CDR1 MNHNS and CDR2 SASEGT. CDR3 nucleotide sequence: TGTGCCAGCAGCTCCTCCGGGACTAGGGGGCGCGAGCAGTACTTC. It specifies CASSSSGTRGREQYF.

The V and J genes are TRBV10-3 and TRBJ2-2; 12 bases agree with TRBD2. This CDR3 has 16 residues. Per germline, CDR1 ENHRY and CDR2 SYGVKD. V shed 4 bases and J 0 bases; nucleotides not matched to a gene: 0. As DNA, the CDR3 is TGTGCCATCAGTGGGACTAGCGGGACGAACACCGGGGAGCTGTTTTTT. Translated, it gives CAISGTSGTNTGELFF.

The V call is TRBV21-1, the J call TRBJ2-3; the table's D gene call, TRBD1, was not cross checked with the DNA. TRBV21-1 is described as a pseudogene. CDR3 length: 17 amino acids. The CDR3 nucleotides read TGTGCCAGCAGCATCCGCTCCGGGACAGGGCGGACAGATACGCAGTATTTT. It encodes CASSIRSGTGRTDTQYF.

CDR3 nucleotide sequence: TGTGCCAGCAGCCCACCTGGACTAGCCCCGTCCGATACGCAGTATTTT. This encodes CASSPPGLAPSDTQYF. The chain employs TRBV9 and TRBJ2-3, with TRBD2 matching 8 bases. Looked up from germline, CDR1 is SGDLS and CDR2 is YYNGEE. The ends lost 4 bases at V and 6 bases at J; junction bases unmatched: 13. The CDR3 has 16 residues.

The gene calls are TRBV7-2 and TRBJ2-7; TRBD2 aligns across 10 bases. The V gene end was trimmed by 3 bases and the J gene end by 6 bases; junction bases not matched to a gene: 5. The CDR3 runs 14 residues. Germline CDR1 SGHTA, CDR2 FQGNSA. CDR3 residues: CASSFASGSLEQYF. Written as DNA, the CDR3 is TGTGCCAGCAGCTTCGCTAGCGGGAGCCTCGAGCAGTACTTC.

The chain has TRBV30 and TRBJ2-3; the D gene is possibly TRBD2 (6 bases). CDR3 length: 17 residues. V lost 1 base and J lost 3, with 20 bases in between. Germline V gene lookup returns CDR1 GTSNPN and CDR2 SVGIG (reference sequence). DNA of the CDR3: TGTGCCTGGAGTGGTGACGGCGGGAAACTGGGGACAGATACGCAGTATTTT. Protein sequence: CAWSGDGGKLGTDTQYF. Based on the CDR3 plus reference TRBV30 and TRBJ2-3, the full variable domain is SQTIHQWPATLVQPVGSPLSLECTVEGTSNPNLYWYRQAAGRGLQLLFYSVGIGQISSEVPQNLSASRPQDRQFILSSKKLLLSDSGFYLCAWSGDGGKLGTDTQYFGPGTRLTVL.

The chain recombines TRBV19 with TRBJ2-5; possibly TRBD1 for D (6 bases). V was trimmed by 0 bases and J by 5 bases, leaving 13 bases between them. Germline assignment: CDR1 LNHDA and CDR2 SQIVND (reference sequence). The CDR3 runs to 15 residues. The CDR3 DNA follows: TGTGCCAGTAGTATAGAATCGGGACAAGGGGAGACCCAGTACTTC. It codes for CASSIESGQGETQYF.

The J gene is TRBJ2-7, the V gene TRBV6-6, with 8 nucleotides matching TRBD1. CDR1 and CDR2 from the germline V gene are MNHNY and SVGAGI (reference sequence). V shed 5 bases, J shed 7 bases, and the junction held 16 bases outside the gene matches. The CDR3 spans 16 residues. CDR3 DNA: TGTGCCAGCAGTCCGTCGCAGGGGGCCGTTTCGGGGGAGCAGTACTTC. It is translated as CASSPSQGAVSGEQYF.

The chain recombines TRBV5-1 with TRBJ2-7, with D possibly being TRBD1 (5 bases). Per the germline V gene, CDR1 is SGHRS and CDR2 is YFSETQ. Trimming cost V 6 bases and J 2 bases, with 9 bases left between them. The CDR3 loop spans 12 amino acids. CDR3 DNA sequence: TGCGCCAGCACGGACACGCCCTACGAGCAGTACTTC. As protein: CASTDTPYEQYF.

V gene TRBV5-4 combines with J gene TRBJ2-2, with 8 bases identical to TRBD1. Losses at the gene ends were 4 bases for V and 7 bases for J; bases not matched to a gene: 9. The CDR3 has 15 residues. Germline V CDR1 and CDR2: SGHNT, YYREEE (reference sequence). The CDR3 region is CASSSGQGQVGELFF. The CDR3 region has the DNA TGTGCCAGCAGCAGCGGACAGGGACAGGTCGGGGAGCTGTTTTTT.

This sequence joins TRBV28 and TRBJ2-7, with TRBD2 identical over 10 bases. Germline V gene lookup returns CDR1 MDHEN and CDR2 SYDVKM. The CDR3 extends over 15 amino acids. V shed 3 bases, J shed 3 bases, and the junction held 5 bases outside the gene matches. The CDR3 reads CASSLPSGGRYEQYF. DNA of the CDR3: TGTGCCAGCAGTTTGCCTAGCGGGGGACGCTACGAGCAGTACTTC.

This rearrangement joins TRBV4-3 to TRBJ2-5, with 9 bases lining up with TRBD1. V shed 4 bases, J shed 5 bases, and the junction held 8 bases outside the gene matches. CDR3 length: 15 amino acids. The germline V gene has CDR1 LGHNA and CDR2 YSLEER. For the CDR3, the DNA is TGCGCCAGCAGCCGAGGGACAGGGAGAAGGGAGACCCAGTACTTC. It translates to CASSRGTGRRETQYF.

CDR3 protein: CASSPHRDGEKLFF. Here the CDR3 DNA reads TGTGCCAGCAGTCCCCACAGGGACGGTGAAAAACTGTTTTTT. The rearrangement uses TRBV28 and TRBJ1-4; perhaps TRBD1 as D (6 bases). V lost 5 bases, J lost 7 bases, and 14 bases lay in between. This CDR3 has 14 amino acids. Germline-derived CDR1 and CDR2 are MDHEN and SYDVKM.

The V call is TRBV10-3, the J call TRBJ2-5, with D tentatively TRBD2 (6 bases). The CDR3 is made up of 14 amino acids. V lost 10 bases to trimming and J lost 2 bases, with 17 bases between them. From germline, CDR1 is ENHRY and CDR2 SYGVKD. The CDR3 loop is CATEKGGNQETQYF. CDR3 in DNA: TGTGCCACCGAAAAAGGCGGGAATCAAGAGACCCAGTACTTC.

This chain connects TRBV2 to TRBJ2-3; D gene unclear. The germline V gene has CDR1 SNHLY and CDR2 FYNNEI. The V end lost 6 bases, the J end lost 3 bases, and 16 bases lay between the germline ends. The CDR3 runs 15 residues. CDR3 sequence reads: CASRLTDKKTDTQYF. CDR3 in DNA: TGTGCCAGCAGGCTAACAGATAAGAAAACAGATACGCAGTATTTT.

The rearrangement links TRBV29-1 to TRBJ2-6; 8 nucleotides agree with TRBD1. Germline CDR1 is SQVTM and CDR2 is ANQGSEA. With 4 bases clipped from V and 3 bases from J, the junction kept 5 bases outside the gene matches. The CDR3 is 15 residues long. This CDR3 reads CSVAGQGFGANVLTF. In nucleotides, the CDR3 is TGCAGCGTTGCAGGACAGGGTTTTGGGGCCAACGTCCTGACTTTC.

This sequence joins TRBV2 and TRBJ2-2; D not certain. V was clipped by 6 bases and J by 9 bases, with 11 bases between them. The CDR3 spans 12 residues. Germline CDR1 reads SNHLY; CDR2 reads FYNNEI. CDR3 DNA sequence: TGTGCCAGCAGGATGGTAGTCCGGGAGCTGTTTTTT. It codes for CASRMVVRELFF.

V and J are TRBV15 and TRBJ2-7, with D perhaps matching TRBD2 (5 bases). Germline values: CDR1 LNHNV, CDR2 YYDKDF (reference sequence). CDR3 size: 14 residues. The V gene lost 0 bases and the J gene lost 3 bases, with 9 bases spanning the gap. CDR3 DNA sequence: TGTGCCACCAGCAGAGAATTAACTAGCTACGAGCAGTACTTC. Encoded protein: CATSRELTSYEQYF.

The chain links TRBV18 to TRBJ2-7; D ambiguous. The CDR3 covers 13 residues. Germline CDR1 is KGHSH and CDR2 is LQKENI. V gave up 3 bases and J gave up 0 bases, with 6 bases separating them. In DNA form, the CDR3 reads TGTGCCAGCTCACCGTCTCCCTCCTACGAGCAGTACTTC. It codes for CASSPSPSYEQYF.

The chain uses TRBV7-2 and TRBJ2-1; the match to TRBD1 covers 10 bases. The length of the CDR3 is 15 residues. V trimming: 6 bases; J trimming: 3 bases; junction bases outside the gene matches: 5. Germline V gene data show CDR1 as SGHTA and CDR2 as FQGNSA. CDR3 DNA sequence: TGTGCCAGCAGTCAGGACAGGGGGATCTACAATGAGCAGTTCTTC. Amino acids: CASSQDRGIYNEQFF. Variable domain in full (rest from reference TRBV7-2 and TRBJ2-1): GAGVSQSPSNKVTEKGKDVELRCDPISGHTALYWYRQSLGQGLEFLIYFQGNSAPDKSGLPSDRFSAERTGGSVSTLTIQRTQQEDSAVYLCASSQDRGIYNEQFFGPGTRLTVL.

J is TRBJ1-4 and V is TRBV5-6; D possibly corresponds to TRBD1 (6 bases). Germline assignment: CDR1 SGHDT and CDR2 YYEEEE. The V end lost 5 bases, the J end lost 5 bases, and 16 bases lay between the germline ends. The CDR3 loop spans 15 amino acids. The CDR3 region has the DNA TGTGCCAGCAGAACTCAGGGGAGGGGAAATGAAAAACTGTTTTTT. Translation: CASRTQGRGNEKLFF. The whole variable domain, filled in from reference TRBV5-6 and TRBJ1-4, reads DAGVTQSPTHLIKTRGQQVTLRCSPKSGHDTVSWYQQALGQGPQFIFQYYEEEERQRGNFPDRFSGHQFPNYSSELNVNALLLGDSALYLCASRTQGRGNEKLFFGSGTQLSVL.

The rearrangement uses TRBV7-3 and TRBJ2-5, with TRBD1 identical over 7 bases. The CDR3 spans 13 residues. Germline V gene sequence: CDR1 SGHTA, CDR2 FQGTGA. The trim removed 5 bases at V and 6 bases at J, leaving 6 bases unmatched. Here the CDR3 reads CASSPQGVQTQYF. CDR3 bases: TGTGCCAGCAGCCCGCAGGGGGTTCAGACCCAGTACTTC.

This clone appeared a single time. The chain uses TRBV7-2 and TRBJ2-1; possible D gene TRBD1, 5 bases. Trimming removed 2 bases from V and 9 bases from J, with 14 bases in between. Per the germline V gene, CDR1 is SGHTA and CDR2 is FQGNSA. This CDR3 has 14 amino acids. CDR3 sequence: CASSLLGRVSEQFF. The CDR3 coding sequence is TGTGCCAGCAGCTTACTCGGCAGGGTGAGTGAGCAGTTCTTC.

The V gene is TRBV11-2, the J gene TRBJ2-7; perhaps TRBD2 as D (6 bases). The CDR3 sequence is 15 residues long. V was trimmed by 5 bases and J by 3 bases, leaving 17 bases between them. Germline CDR1 and CDR2: SGHAT and FQNNGV. The CDR3 sequence is CASSPPGSGGYEQYF. CDR3 in DNA: TGTGCCAGCAGCCCACCCGGGAGTGGGGGCTACGAGCAGTACTTC.

The V and J genes are TRBV7-9 and TRBJ2-3, with 9 nucleotides matching TRBD2. With V trimmed by 1 base and J by 5 bases, 4 bases remained unmatched. The CDR3 runs 15 residues. CDR1 is SEHNR, CDR2 FQNEAQ, per germline (reference sequence). CDR3 in DNA: TGTGCCAGCAGCTTAGAAATACTAGCGGGAGATACGCAGTATTTT. Translation gives CASSLEILAGDTQYF.

The V and J genes are TRBV29-1 and TRBJ2-1; D may be TRBD2 (7 bases). V dropped 4 bases and J dropped 4 bases, with 14 bases sitting between them. The CDR3 totals 14 residues. Per germline, CDR1 SQVTM and CDR2 ANQGSEA. The chain's CDR3 is CSVGGGQGYNEQFF. DNA of the CDR3: TGCAGCGTTGGGGGGGGCCAGGGATACAATGAGCAGTTCTTC.

This clone has a single count. This chain links TRBV7-2 with TRBJ2-7, with TRBD1 matching over 9 bases. Trimming at V came to 6 bases and at J to 3 bases, leaving 6 bases not matched to a gene. The CDR3 covers 14 residues. Germline V gene lookup returns CDR1 SGHTA and CDR2 FQGNSA. DNA for the CDR3: TGTGCCAGCAGTTCAATGGGACAGGGCTACGAGCAGTACTTC. Translation: CASSSMGQGYEQYF.

This clone was seen more than once but under ten times. V and J are TRBV29-1 and TRBJ2-7; weak D call: TRBD1 (5 bases). With 7 bases removed from V and 2 bases from J, the gap between germline ends came to 15 bases. The CDR3 runs 13 residues. Looked up from germline, CDR1 is SQVTM and CDR2 is ANQGSEA. CDR3 sequence: CSASGPGPYEQYF. CDR3 coding DNA: TGCAGCGCCTCAGGGCCCGGGCCCTACGAGCAGTACTTC.

This clone was seen only once. The chain carries TRBV9 and TRBJ2-1, with 10 bases identical to TRBD2. V was pared by 2 bases and J by 6 bases, with 5 bases of the junction left unmatched. Germline CDR1 and CDR2: SGDLS and YYNGEE. This CDR3 has 15 amino acids. CDR3 loop: CASSVISGRSNEQFF. DNA of the CDR3: TGTGCCAGCAGCGTTATTAGCGGGAGGTCCAATGAGCAGTTCTTC.

This clone has a single count. The V gene is TRBV27, the J gene TRBJ2-3, with D possibly TRBD1 on 5 matching bases. Trimming stripped 3 bases from V and 2 bases from J, with 33 bases between. The CDR3 length is 22 residues. Looked up from germline, CDR1 is MNHEY and CDR2 is SMNVEV (reference sequence). This CDR3 reads CASSFSERGLGGHPTTTDTQYF. The CDR3 nucleotides are TGTGCCAGCAGTTTCAGCGAAAGGGGATTGGGCGGACACCCCACAACCACAGATACGCAGTATTTT.

The J gene is TRBJ2-7, the V gene TRBV25-1; possibly TRBD2 for D (5 bases). The CDR3 is 16 residues long. CDR1 is MGHDK and CDR2 is SYGVNS in the germline V gene. V was cut by 5 bases and J by 2 bases, with 19 bases left in between. The chain's CDR3 is CASSKKESGGAYEQYF. The CDR3 bases are TGTGCCAGCAGTAAAAAAGAAAGCGGCGGAGCCTACGAGCAGTACTTC.